This TCR beta chain stems from a study of T cells in Graves' hyperthyroidism and ophthalmopathy. There were TCR beta CDR3 regions amplified from RNA transcripts. With the HTBI primer set, the TCR CDR3 went through a first round of RT-PCR. MiXCR was run by TCRdb on the multiplex PCR reads, yielding one entry per CDR3 protein. Of over 700,000 distinct CDR3 sequences in the sample, just over 35% are singletons; the top ten hold around 32%. V gave up 6 bases and J gave up 7 bases; unmatched junction bases: 14. The CDR3 totals 15 residues. This clonotype was recorded many times. Its antigen is not known. Study-wide points: The blood repertoire included most of the expanded thyroid clonotypes above 0.001.

The sequenced sample was blood. The V gene is TRBV12-3 or TRBV12-4, the J gene TRBJ1-2, with 7 bases matching TRBD1. The origin of this receptor is a woman in her forties with Graves' hyperthyroidism. CDR3 amino acids: CASSLDRSPGGGYTF. In DNA form, the CDR3 reads TGTGCCAGCAGCCTAGACAGAAGTCCAGGGGGTGGCTACACCTTC.